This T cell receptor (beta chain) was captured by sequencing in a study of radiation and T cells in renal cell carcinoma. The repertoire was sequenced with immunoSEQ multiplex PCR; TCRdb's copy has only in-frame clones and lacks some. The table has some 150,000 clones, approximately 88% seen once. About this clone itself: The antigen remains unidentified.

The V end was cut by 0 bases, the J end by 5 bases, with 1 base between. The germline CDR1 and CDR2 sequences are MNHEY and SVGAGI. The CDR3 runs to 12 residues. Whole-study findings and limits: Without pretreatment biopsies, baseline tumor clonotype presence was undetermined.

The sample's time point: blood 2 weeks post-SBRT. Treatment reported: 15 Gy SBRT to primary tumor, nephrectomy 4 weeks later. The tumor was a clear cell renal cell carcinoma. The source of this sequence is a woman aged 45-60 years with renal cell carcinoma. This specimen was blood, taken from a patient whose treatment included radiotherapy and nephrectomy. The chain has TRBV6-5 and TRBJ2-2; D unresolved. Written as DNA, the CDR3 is TGTGCCAGCAGTTACTCTACCGGGGAGCTGTTTTTT. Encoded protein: CASSYSTGELFF.